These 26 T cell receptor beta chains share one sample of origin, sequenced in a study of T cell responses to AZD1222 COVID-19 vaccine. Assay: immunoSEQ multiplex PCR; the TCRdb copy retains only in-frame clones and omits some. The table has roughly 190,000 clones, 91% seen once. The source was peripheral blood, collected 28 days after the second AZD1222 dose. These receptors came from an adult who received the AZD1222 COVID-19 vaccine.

The CDR3 bases are TGTGCCAGCAGTGAAGGGGGCCTCAGGGAAGAAGCTTTCTTT. As protein: CASSEGGLREEAFF. This rearrangement joins TRBV2 to TRBJ1-1, with TRBD1 as a possible D gene (5 bases). Looked up from germline, CDR1 is SNHLY and CDR2 is FYNNEI. V gave up 1 base and J gave up 8 bases, with 14 bases separating them. The CDR3 consists of 14 residues.

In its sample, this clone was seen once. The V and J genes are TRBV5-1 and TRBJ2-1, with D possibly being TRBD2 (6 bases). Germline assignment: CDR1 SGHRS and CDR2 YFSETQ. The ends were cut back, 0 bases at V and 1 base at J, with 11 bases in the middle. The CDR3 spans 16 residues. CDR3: CASSLVAGRSYNEQFF. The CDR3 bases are TGCGCCAGCAGCTTGGTCGCGGGAAGGTCCTACAATGAGCAGTTCTTC.

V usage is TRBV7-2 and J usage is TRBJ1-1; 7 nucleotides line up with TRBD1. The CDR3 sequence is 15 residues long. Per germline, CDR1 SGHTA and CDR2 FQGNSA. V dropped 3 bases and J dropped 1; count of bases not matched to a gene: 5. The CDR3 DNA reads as TGTGCCAGCAGCTTGACGACAGGGCGGAACACTGAAGCTTTCTTT. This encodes CASSLTTGRNTEAFF.

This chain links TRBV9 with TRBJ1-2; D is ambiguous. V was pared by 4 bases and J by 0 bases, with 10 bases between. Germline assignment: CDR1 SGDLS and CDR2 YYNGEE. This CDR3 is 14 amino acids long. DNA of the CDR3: TGTGCCAGCAGCCCGGCCCCTACTAACTATGGCTACACCTTC. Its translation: CASSPAPTNYGYTF.

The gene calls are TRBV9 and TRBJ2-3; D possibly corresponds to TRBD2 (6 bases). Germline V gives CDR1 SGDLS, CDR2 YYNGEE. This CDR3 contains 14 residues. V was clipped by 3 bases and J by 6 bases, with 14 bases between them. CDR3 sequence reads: CASSGGIGGDTQYF. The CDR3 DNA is TGTGCCAGCAGCGGCGGGATTGGGGGGGATACGCAGTATTTT.

The DNA for the CDR3 is TGTGCCTGGAGTTTGACAGGGTCCTATGGCTACACCTTC. Its protein is CAWSLTGSYGYTF. The chain combines TRBV30 with TRBJ1-2, with 7 bases that match TRBD1. CDR3 length equals 13 residues. The germline CDR1 and CDR2 sequences are GTSNPN and SVGIG (reference sequence). Germline trimming cut 2 bases from V and 4 bases from J; bases unmatched to any gene: 4.

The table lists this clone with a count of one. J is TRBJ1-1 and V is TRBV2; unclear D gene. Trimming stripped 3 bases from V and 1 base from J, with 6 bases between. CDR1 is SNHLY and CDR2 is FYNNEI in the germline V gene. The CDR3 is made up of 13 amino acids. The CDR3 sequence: CASSDSWNTEAFF. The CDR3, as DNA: TGTGCCAGCAGTGACAGCTGGAACACTGAAGCTTTCTTT.

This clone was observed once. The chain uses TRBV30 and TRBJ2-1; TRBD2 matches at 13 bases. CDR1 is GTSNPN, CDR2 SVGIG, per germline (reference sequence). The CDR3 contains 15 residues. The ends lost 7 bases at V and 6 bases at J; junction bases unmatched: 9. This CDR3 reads CAFITSGGAPNEQFF. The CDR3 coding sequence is TGTGCCTTCATAACTAGCGGGGGGGCTCCCAATGAGCAGTTCTTC.

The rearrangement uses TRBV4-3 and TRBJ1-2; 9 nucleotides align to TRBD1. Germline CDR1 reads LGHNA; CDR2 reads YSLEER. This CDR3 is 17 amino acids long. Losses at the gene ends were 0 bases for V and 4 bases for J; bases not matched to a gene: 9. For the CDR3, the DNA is TGCGCCAGCAGCCAAGATTTATCACAGGGGGCCCCCTATGGCTACACCTTC. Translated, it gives CASSQDLSQGAPYGYTF.

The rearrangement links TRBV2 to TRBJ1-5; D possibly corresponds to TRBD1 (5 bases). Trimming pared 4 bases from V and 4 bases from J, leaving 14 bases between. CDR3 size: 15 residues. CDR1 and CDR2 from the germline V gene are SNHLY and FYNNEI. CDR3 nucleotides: TGTGCCAGCAGTGGTTGGGGGAGTTTGAATCAGCCCCAGCATTTT. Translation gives CASSGWGSLNQPQHF.

The CDR3 DNA follows: TGTGCCAGCAGCCGCTTGCCCTGGAACACCATATATTTT. It translates to CASSRLPWNTIYF. The chain uses TRBV14 and TRBJ1-3; the D is unclear. Trimming left V 4 bases short and J 7 bases short, with 11 bases between. The CDR3 length is 13 residues. Germline lookup yields CDR1 SGHDN and CDR2 FVKESK.

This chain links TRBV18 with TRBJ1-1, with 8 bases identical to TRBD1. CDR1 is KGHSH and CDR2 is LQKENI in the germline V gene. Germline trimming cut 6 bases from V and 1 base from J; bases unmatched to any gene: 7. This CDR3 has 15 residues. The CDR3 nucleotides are TGTGCCAGCTCCCATGGACAGGGTAGGAACACTGAAGCTTTCTTT. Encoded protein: CASSHGQGRNTEAFF.

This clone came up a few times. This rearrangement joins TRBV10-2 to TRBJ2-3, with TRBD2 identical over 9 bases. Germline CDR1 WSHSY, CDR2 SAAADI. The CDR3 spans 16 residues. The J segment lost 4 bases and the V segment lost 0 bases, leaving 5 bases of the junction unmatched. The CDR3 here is CASSESGLAPADTQYF. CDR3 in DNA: TGCGCCAGCAGTGAGTCGGGACTAGCCCCCGCAGATACGCAGTATTTT.

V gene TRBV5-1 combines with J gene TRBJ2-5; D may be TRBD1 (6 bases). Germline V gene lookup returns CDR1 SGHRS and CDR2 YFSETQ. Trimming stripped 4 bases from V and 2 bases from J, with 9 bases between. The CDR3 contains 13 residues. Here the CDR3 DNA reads TGCGCCAGCAGCCGGGACATACAAGAGACCCAGTACTTC. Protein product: CASSRDIQETQYF.

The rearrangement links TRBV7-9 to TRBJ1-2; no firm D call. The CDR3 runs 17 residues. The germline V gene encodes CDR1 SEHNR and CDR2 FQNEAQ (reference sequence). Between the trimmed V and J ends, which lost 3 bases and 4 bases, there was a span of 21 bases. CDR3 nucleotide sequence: TGTGCCAGCAGCTTGTCCGAATCAGGATCTTTAGTCTATGGCTACACCTTC. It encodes CASSLSESGSLVYGYTF.

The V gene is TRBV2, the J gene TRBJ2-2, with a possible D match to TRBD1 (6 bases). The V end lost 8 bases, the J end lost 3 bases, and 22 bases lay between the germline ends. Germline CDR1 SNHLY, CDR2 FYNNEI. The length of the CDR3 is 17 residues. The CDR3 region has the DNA TGTGCCAGCGGCGTCCCTCTACAGGGATCGGACACCGGGGAGCTGTTTTTT. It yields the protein CASGVPLQGSDTGELFF.

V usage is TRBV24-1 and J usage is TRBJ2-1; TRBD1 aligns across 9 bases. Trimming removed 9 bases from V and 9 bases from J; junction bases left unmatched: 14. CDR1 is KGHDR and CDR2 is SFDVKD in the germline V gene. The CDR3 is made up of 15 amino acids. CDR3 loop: CATAEGQGGTREQFF. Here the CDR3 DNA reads TGTGCCACCGCTGAGGGACAGGGTGGGACTCGTGAGCAGTTCTTC.

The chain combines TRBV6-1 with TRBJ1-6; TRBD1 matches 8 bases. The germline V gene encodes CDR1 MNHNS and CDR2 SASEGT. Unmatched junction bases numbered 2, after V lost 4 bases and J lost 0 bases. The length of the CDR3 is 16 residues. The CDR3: CASSGQGSSYNSPLHF. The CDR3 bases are TGTGCCAGCAGTGGACAGGGGAGCTCCTATAATTCACCCCTCCACTTT.

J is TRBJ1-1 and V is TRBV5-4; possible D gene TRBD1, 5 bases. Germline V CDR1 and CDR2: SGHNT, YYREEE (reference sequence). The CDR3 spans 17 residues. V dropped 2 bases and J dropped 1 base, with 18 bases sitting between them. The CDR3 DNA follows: TGTGCCAGCAGCTTTGGTCCTCAGGGAAGGGCGAACACTGAAGCTTTCTTT. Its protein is CASSFGPQGRANTEAFF.

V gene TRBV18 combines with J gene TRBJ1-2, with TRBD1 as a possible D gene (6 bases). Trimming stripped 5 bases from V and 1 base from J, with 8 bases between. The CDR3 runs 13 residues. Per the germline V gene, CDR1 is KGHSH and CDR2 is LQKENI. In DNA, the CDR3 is TGTGCCAGCTCAATGGACAGTAACTATGGCTACACCTTC. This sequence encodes CASSMDSNYGYTF.

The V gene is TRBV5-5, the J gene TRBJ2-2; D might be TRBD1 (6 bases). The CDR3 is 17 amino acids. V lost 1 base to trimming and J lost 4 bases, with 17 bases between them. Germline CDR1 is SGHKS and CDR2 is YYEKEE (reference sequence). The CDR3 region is CASSLWGTNNPTGELFF. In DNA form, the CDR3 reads TGTGCCAGCAGCTTGTGGGGGACAAATAACCCCACCGGGGAGCTGTTTTTT.

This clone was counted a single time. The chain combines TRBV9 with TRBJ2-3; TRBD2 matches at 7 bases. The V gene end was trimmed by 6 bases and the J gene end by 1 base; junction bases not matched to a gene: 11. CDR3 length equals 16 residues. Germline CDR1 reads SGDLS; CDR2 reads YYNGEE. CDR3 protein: CASTTLGGHGTDTQYF. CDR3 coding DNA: TGTGCCAGCACCACCTTGGGAGGGCACGGCACAGATACGCAGTATTTT.

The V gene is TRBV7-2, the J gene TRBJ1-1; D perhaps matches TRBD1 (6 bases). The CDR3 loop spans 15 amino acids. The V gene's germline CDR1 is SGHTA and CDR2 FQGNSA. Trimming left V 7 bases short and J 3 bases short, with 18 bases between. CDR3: CASTQGWGAHTEAFF. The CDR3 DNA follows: TGTGCCAGCACTCAGGGTTGGGGGGCCCACACTGAAGCTTTCTTT.

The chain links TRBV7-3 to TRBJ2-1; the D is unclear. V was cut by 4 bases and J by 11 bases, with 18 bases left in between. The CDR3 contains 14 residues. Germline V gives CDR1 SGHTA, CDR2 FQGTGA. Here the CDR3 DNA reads TGTGCCAGCAGCTCCCAAGGGTCGGGCGCAAAGCAGTTCTTC. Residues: CASSSQGSGAKQFF.

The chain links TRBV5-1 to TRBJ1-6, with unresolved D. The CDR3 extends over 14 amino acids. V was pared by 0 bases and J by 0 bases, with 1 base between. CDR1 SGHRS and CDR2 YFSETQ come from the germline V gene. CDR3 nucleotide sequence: TGCGCCAGCAGCTTGGCCTCCTATAATTCACCCCTCCACTTT. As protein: CASSLASYNSPLHF.

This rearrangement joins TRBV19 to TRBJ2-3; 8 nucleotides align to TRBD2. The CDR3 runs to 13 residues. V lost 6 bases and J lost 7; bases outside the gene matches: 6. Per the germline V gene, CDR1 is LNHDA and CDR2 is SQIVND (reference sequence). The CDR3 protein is CASRTSATNTQYF. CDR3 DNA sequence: TGTGCCAGTAGGACTAGCGCAACAAATACGCAGTATTTT.